The 17 T cell receptor beta chains below were found in one sample sequenced in a study of CD8+ T cells in alopecia areata. Following RNA extraction, reverse transcription yielded cDNA that acted as the sequencing template. The protocol was immunoSEQ multiplex PCR, while the TCRdb copy is restricted to in-frame clones and leaves out a portion. The repertoire holds roughly 150,000 clones, with 55% as singletons. Material for sequencing was CD4+ T cells sorted from blood. The receptors here all came from a human donor in good health.

This sequence joins TRBV19 and TRBJ2-5, with D uncertain. Trimming pared 6 bases from V and 0 bases from J, leaving 8 bases between. CDR1 and CDR2 (germline): LNHDA, SQIVND (reference sequence). The CDR3 spans 13 residues. DNA of the CDR3: TGTGCCAGTAGCGGCGGCCACCAAGAGACCCAGTACTTC. It encodes CASSGGHQETQYF.

The sample holds a few counts of this clone. The chain joins TRBV5-6 to TRBJ2-3; TRBD2 might be the D (6 bases). V was trimmed by 5 bases and J by 14 bases, leaving 18 bases between them. Germline CDR1 SGHDT, CDR2 YYEEEE. The length of the CDR3 is 12 residues. CDR3 sequence reads: CASRRSGPTWYF. The CDR3 coding sequence is TGTGCCAGCAGGCGTAGCGGCCCCACTTGGTATTTT.

A single count supports this clone. The CDR3 loop reads CASSSERNSYNEQFF. The DNA for the CDR3 is TGTGCCAGCAGTTCGGAGCGGAACTCCTACAATGAGCAGTTCTTC. The genes are TRBV2 and TRBJ2-1; the D gene is possibly TRBD2 (5 bases). V shed 5 bases and J shed 0 bases, with 11 bases lying between them. Germline CDR1 is SNHLY and CDR2 is FYNNEI. This CDR3 spans 15 amino acids.

The genes are TRBV14 and TRBJ2-7; 7 positions agree with TRBD1. CDR3 size: 15 residues. CDR1 is SGHDN and CDR2 is FVKESK in the germline V gene. The V and J ends lost 4 bases and 4 bases, in that order; junction bases with no gene match: 10. CDR3 bases: TGTGCCAGCAGCCGCTCGACAGGGAAGGGTTACGAGCAGTACTTC. Its translation: CASSRSTGKGYEQYF.

The rearrangement joins TRBV15 to TRBJ1-5; 7 bases fit TRBD1. Per the germline V gene, CDR1 is LNHNV and CDR2 is YYDKDF (reference sequence). Losses at the gene ends were 0 bases for V and 1 base for J; bases not matched to a gene: 0. The CDR3 loop spans 15 amino acids. The CDR3 here is CATSREQGSNQPQHF. The CDR3 region has the DNA TGTGCCACCAGCAGAGAACAGGGGAGCAATCAGCCCCAGCATTTT. Full variable domain (rest looked up from reference TRBV15 and TRBJ1-5): DAMVIQNPRYQVTQFGKPVTLSCSQTLNHNVMYWYQQKSSQAPKLLFHYYDKDFNNEADTPDNFQSRRPNTSFCFLDIRSPGLGDTAMYLCATSREQGSNQPQHFGDGTRLSIL.

The chain employs TRBV7-3 and TRBJ2-1; 9 positions agree with TRBD2. The CDR3 sequence is 14 residues long. Germline V lookup: CDR1 SGHTA, CDR2 FQGTGA. V was clipped by 2 bases and J by 7 bases; unmatched bases: 3. The CDR3: CASSLAGGPNEQFF. The CDR3 DNA reads TGTGCCAGCAGCTTAGCGGGAGGGCCAAATGAGCAGTTCTTC. The full variable domain, with the rest looked up from reference TRBV7-3 and TRBJ2-1, is GAGVSQTPSNKVTEKGKYVELRCDPISGHTALYWYRQSLGQGPEFLIYFQGTGAADDSGLPNDRFFAVRPEGSVSTLKIQRTERGDSAVYLCASSLAGGPNEQFFGPGTRLTVL.

V and J are TRBV7-2 and TRBJ2-3, with 8 bases aligning to TRBD2. In germline, CDR1 is SGHTA, CDR2 FQGNSA. The CDR3 is 12 residues long. The J segment lost 8 bases and the V segment lost 5 bases, leaving 3 bases of the junction unmatched. The CDR3 here is CASSLLAATQYF. Written as DNA, the CDR3 is TGTGCCAGCAGCCTACTAGCGGCTACGCAGTATTTT.

The chain uses TRBV7-9 and TRBJ2-5; D perhaps matches TRBD2 (6 bases). Germline V gene lookup returns CDR1 SEHNR and CDR2 FQNEAQ (reference sequence). Trimming took off 2 bases at V and 7 bases at J, with 8 bases between the two ends. This CDR3 comprises 12 residues. CDR3 in amino acids: CASSLMRGTQYF. CDR3 sequence (DNA): TGTGCCAGCAGCTTAATGCGGGGGACCCAGTACTTC.

This clone was observed a handful of times. The rearrangement joins TRBV5-1 to TRBJ2-1, with TRBD2 matching 11 bases. J lost 4 bases, V lost 5 bases, and 5 bases had no gene match. The CDR3 extends over 15 amino acids. Germline V gene lookup returns CDR1 SGHRS and CDR2 YFSETQ. The CDR3: CASSWGLADYNEQFF. CDR3 nucleotide sequence: TGCGCCAGCAGTTGGGGACTAGCGGATTACAATGAGCAGTTCTTC.

The V and J genes are TRBV6-5 and TRBJ1-2; D gene unclear. This CDR3 is 12 amino acids long. Trimming left V 8 bases short and J 3 bases short, with 10 bases between. CDR1 and CDR2 from the germline V gene are MNHEY and SVGAGI. CDR3 coding DNA: TGTGCCAGCGGGCGACTTGACTATGGCTACACCTTC. It codes for CASGRLDYGYTF.

The chain carries TRBV2 and TRBJ1-5; D not resolved. From germline, CDR1 is SNHLY and CDR2 FYNNEI. CDR3 length: 14 amino acids. V lost 7 bases and J 0 bases, leaving 10 bases between the germline ends. In nucleotides, the CDR3 is TGTGCCAGCATGGAGAGTCATAGCAATCAGCCCCAGCATTTT. It codes for CASMESHSNQPQHF.

This clone was seen at least ten times. The chain has TRBV11-2 and TRBJ2-7; unclear D gene. The CDR3 is made up of 13 amino acids. Germline V CDR1 and CDR2: SGHAT, FQNNGV. Trimming pared 0 bases from V and 6 bases from J, leaving 9 bases between. CDR3 nucleotides: TGTGCCAGCAGCTTAGACGCCTCGCTCGAGCAGTACTTC. Its translation is CASSLDASLEQYF.

The CDR3 loop is CSVLWPARDTQYF. In DNA form, the CDR3 reads TGCAGCGTCCTCTGGCCAGCGCGGGATACGCAGTATTTT. The chain recombines TRBV29-1 with TRBJ2-3; no clear D. V lost 6 bases, J lost 6 bases, and 16 bases lay in between. The CDR3 totals 13 residues. Germline CDR1 SQVTM, CDR2 ANQGSEA.

This chain links TRBV11-3 with TRBJ2-2; no definite D call. The CDR3 consists of 13 residues. Looked up from germline, CDR1 is SGHNT and CDR2 is YENEEA. Trimming shortened V by 3 bases and J by 6 bases, and 8 bases separated the two germline ends. The CDR3 bases are TGTGCCAGCAGCTTTAGTCGGGCCGGGGAGCTGTTTTTT. It specifies CASSFSRAGELFF.

The V and J genes are TRBV6-5 and TRBJ2-7; 10 bases are shared with TRBD1. The germline V gene has CDR1 MNHEY and CDR2 SVGAGI. This CDR3 contains 14 residues. V shed 2 bases, J shed 4 bases, and the junction held 2 bases outside the gene matches. CDR3 DNA sequence: TGTGCCAGCAGTTACGACAGGGGGCCTTACGAGCAGTACTTC. Translating gives CASSYDRGPYEQYF.

The chain has TRBV29-1 and TRBJ1-1, with a weak D call TRBD1 (5 bases). The CDR3 covers 13 residues. The V gene lost 6 bases and the J gene lost 4 bases, with 15 bases spanning the gap. Germline CDR1 is SQVTM and CDR2 is ANQGSEA. CDR3 in DNA: TGCAGCGTCAGCACCTTTCAGGGCACTGAAGCTTTCTTT. The encoded protein is CSVSTFQGTEAFF.

This chain connects TRBV29-1 to TRBJ1-4, with 7 bases lining up with TRBD1. The V segment lost 6 bases and the J segment 8 bases; nucleotides outside the gene matches: 9. Germline V CDR1 and CDR2: SQVTM, ANQGSEA. The CDR3 extends over 13 amino acids. The CDR3 reads CSVQYPGQEKLFF. DNA for the CDR3: TGCAGCGTCCAATATCCGGGACAGGAAAAACTGTTTTTT.